This T cell receptor (beta chain) was recovered during a study of regulatory T cells in long-lasting Graves disease. Documented time point: newly diagnosed GD, antithyroid drugs for less than 3 months. RNA isolated from PBMCs was used to make the TCR library. An endocrinology department in Xi'an, China, recruited the patients. The CDR3 is 15 amino acids. Germline loops: CDR1 SGHRS, CDR2 YFSETQ. This clonotype was counted between two and nine times. A read error may explain this, as a much larger clone is one base away. Arm-PCR of CDR3 regions and iRepertoire HTBI primers were used to build TCR beta libraries. From the multiplex PCR reads, TCRdb called clonotypes with MiXCR, one entry per CDR3 protein. The data contain about 220,000 distinct CDR3 sequences, roughly a fifth of them singletons. These data were also filed under a second study, of T cells in Graves' hyperthyroidism and ophthalmopathy. From that report: Among thyroid clonotypes expanded above 0.001, most also appeared in blood.

The sequencing used peripheral blood mononuclear cells (PBMCs), collected at new diagnosis, from a patient treated with antithyroid drugs. The TCR originated in a woman aged 25 to 39 with Graves disease. The genes are TRBV5-1 and TRBJ2-2; 12 bases match TRBD2. CDR3 amino acids: CVSSLTSGSVGELFF. CDR3 DNA: TGCGTCAGCAGCCTGACTAGCGGGAGTGTCGGGGAGCTGTTTTTT.